These T cell receptor beta chains were read from a single sample in a study of blood T cell repertoires in COVID-19. TCRdb keeps only in-frame clones here, not all; method: immunoSEQ multiplex PCR. The table has about 200,000 clones, approximately 80% seen once. Sequenced material: peripheral blood. All receptors come from a human donor in a cohort sampled during active COVID-19. The CDR3 runs from the conserved cysteine through the conserved F or W. D genes are given only for firm matches. Not every row has a clone size; where given, it reads once, few, many or a size class.

CDR3 DNA,CDR3 protein,J gene,V gene,D gene,clone size
TGTGCCACCAGCAGAGATCGACAGTACAATGAGCAGTTCTTC,CATSRDRQYNEQFF,TRBJ2-1,TRBV15,-,-
TGTGCCAGTAGTCCGAGACTAGCGGGAGGATGGTCCTACGAGCAGTACTTC,CASSPRLAGGWSYEQYF,TRBJ2-7,TRBV19,TRBD2,-
TGTGCCAGCAGCCGAAGTAGCGGGACCTACGAGCAGTACTTC,CASSRSSGTYEQYF,TRBJ2-7,TRBV28,TRBD2,-
TGCAGCGTTGGCTTAAGCGGGGCTAGCACAGATACGCAGTATTTT,CSVGLSGASTDTQYF,TRBJ2-3,TRBV29-1,TRBD2,-
TGCGCCAGCAGCCCCGGGACAGGGATCCACGAGCAGTACTTC,CASSPGTGIHEQYF,TRBJ2-7,TRBV5-1,TRBD1,-
TGCGCCAGCAGCCCCGGAGGAGCAACTAATGAAAAACTGTTTTTT,CASSPGGATNEKLFF,TRBJ1-4,TRBV5-1,-,-
TGTGCCAGCAGGGACAGGGGAGGGGTGCACTATGGCTACACCTTC,CASRDRGGVHYGYTF,TRBJ1-2,TRBV2,TRBD1,-
TGTGCCAGCCAGGACACGTCTAATGAAAAACTGTTTTTT,CASQDTSNEKLFF,TRBJ1-4,TRBV25-1,-,few
TGTGCCTGGAGTGACGGGACAGGTTTCTACGAGCAGTACTTC,CAWSDGTGFYEQYF,TRBJ2-7,TRBV30,TRBD1,-
TGTGCCAGCAGCTTAGATGGTGCGGGGCCCCCCACAGATACGCAGTATTTT,CASSLDGAGPPTDTQYF,TRBJ2-3,TRBV11-3,-,-
TGTGCCAGCAGTTACGGGGGACAGGGTGGTACTGAAGCTTTCTTT,CASSYGGQGGTEAFF,TRBJ1-1,TRBV6-5,TRBD1,-
TGTGCCAGCAGCTTGGGGATAGCGGGATCCTACGAGCAGTACTTC,CASSLGIAGSYEQYF,TRBJ2-7,TRBV5-4,TRBD2,-
TGTGCCACCAGCTCGGGAGGGACAGGGAAGGAGACCCAGTACTTC,CATSSGGTGKETQYF,TRBJ2-5,TRBV24-1,-,-
TGCAGCGTTGTTTGGGGGGGGGTGAACACTGAAGCTTTCTTT,CSVVWGGVNTEAFF,TRBJ1-1,TRBV29-1,-,once
TGTGCCTGGAGAGTCGTCGGCAGCGCGGAGACCCAGTACTTC,CAWRVVGSAETQYF,TRBJ2-5,TRBV30,-,-
TGTGCCAGCAGCTTGCCAGGGCGGAGCTCCTACGAGCAGTACTTC,CASSLPGRSSYEQYF,TRBJ2-7,TRBV5-4,-,-
TGTGCCACCAGCAGAGAAACTAGCGGGAGGGCCTACAATGAGCAGTTCTTC,CATSRETSGRAYNEQFF,TRBJ2-1,TRBV15,TRBD2,many
TGTGCCATCAGTTTCTCAGGGACCTACGAGCAGTACTTC,CAISFSGTYEQYF,TRBJ2-7,TRBV10-3,-,-
TGTGCCAGCAGGAGGACAACGGATACGCAGTATTTT,CASRRTTDTQYF,TRBJ2-3,TRBV2,-,-
TGTGCCAGCAGCCGAGGGAGGGACACACTCGAGCAGTTCTTC,CASSRGRDTLEQFF,TRBJ2-1,TRBV28,-,-
TGTGCCAGCAGCTTAGCTGGGGGGTCCCCTAACTATGGCTACACCTTC,CASSLAGGSPNYGYTF,TRBJ1-2,TRBV7-2,-,-
TGTGCCAGCAGACTAGACGGGCAGCACACAGATACGCAGTATTTT,CASRLDGQHTDTQYF,TRBJ2-3,TRBV6-5,-,-
TGTGCCAGCAGAAAAGGAACCGGGGTGAGCTCCTACAATGAGCAGTTCTTC,CASRKGTGVSSYNEQFF,TRBJ2-1,TRBV5-8,-,-